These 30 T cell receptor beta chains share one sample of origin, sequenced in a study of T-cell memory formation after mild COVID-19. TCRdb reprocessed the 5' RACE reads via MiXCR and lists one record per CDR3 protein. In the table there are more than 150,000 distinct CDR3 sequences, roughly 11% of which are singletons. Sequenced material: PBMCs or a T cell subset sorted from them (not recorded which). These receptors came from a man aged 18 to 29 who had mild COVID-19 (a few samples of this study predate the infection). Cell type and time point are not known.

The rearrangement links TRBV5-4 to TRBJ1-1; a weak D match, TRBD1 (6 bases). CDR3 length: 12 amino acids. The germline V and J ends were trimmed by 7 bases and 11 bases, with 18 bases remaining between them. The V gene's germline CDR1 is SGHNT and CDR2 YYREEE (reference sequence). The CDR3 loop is CASAGDRGPAFF. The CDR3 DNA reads TGTGCCAGCGCCGGGGACCGGGGGCCTGCTTTCTTT.

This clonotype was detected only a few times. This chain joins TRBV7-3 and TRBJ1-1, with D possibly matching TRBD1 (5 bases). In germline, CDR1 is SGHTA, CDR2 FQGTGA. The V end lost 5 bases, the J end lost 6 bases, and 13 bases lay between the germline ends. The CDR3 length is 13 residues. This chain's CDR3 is CASSAGSPAEAFF. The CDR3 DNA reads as TGTGCCAGCAGCGCAGGGTCCCCCGCTGAAGCTTTCTTT.

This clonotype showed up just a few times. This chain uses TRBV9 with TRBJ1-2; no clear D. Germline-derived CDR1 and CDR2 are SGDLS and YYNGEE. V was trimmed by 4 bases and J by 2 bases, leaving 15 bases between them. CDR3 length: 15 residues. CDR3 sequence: CASSPQEGRNYGYTF. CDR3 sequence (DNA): TGTGCCAGCAGCCCCCAGGAGGGCAGGAACTATGGCTACACCTTC.

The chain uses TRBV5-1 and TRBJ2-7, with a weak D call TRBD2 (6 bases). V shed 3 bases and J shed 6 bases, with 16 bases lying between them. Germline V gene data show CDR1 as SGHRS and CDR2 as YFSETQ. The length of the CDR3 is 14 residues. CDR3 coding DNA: TGCGCCAGCAGCTGGGGGACTCCGTCAGGCGAGCAGTACTTC. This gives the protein CASSWGTPSGEQYF.

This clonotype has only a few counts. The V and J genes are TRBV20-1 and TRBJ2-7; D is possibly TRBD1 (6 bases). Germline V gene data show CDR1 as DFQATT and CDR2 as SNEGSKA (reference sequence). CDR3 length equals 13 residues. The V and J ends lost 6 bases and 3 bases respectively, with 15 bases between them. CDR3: CSAVGGKGYEQYF. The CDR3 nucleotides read TGCAGTGCCGTAGGGGGAAAAGGCTACGAGCAGTACTTC.

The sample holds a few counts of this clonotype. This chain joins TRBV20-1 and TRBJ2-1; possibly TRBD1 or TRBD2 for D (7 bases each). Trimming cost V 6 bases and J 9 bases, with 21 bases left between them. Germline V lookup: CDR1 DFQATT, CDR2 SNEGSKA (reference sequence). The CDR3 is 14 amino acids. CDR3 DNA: TGCAGTGCCCCGAGCAGGGGGGGCCTCAGTGAGCAGTTCTTC. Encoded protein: CSAPSRGGLSEQFF.

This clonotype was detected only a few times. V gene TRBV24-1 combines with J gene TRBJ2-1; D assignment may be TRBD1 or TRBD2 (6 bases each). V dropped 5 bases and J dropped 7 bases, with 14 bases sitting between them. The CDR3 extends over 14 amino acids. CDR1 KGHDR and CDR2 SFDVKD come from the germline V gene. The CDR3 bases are TGTGCCACCAGTGGAGATGGGGGGCGAAATGAGCAGTTCTTC. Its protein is CATSGDGGRNEQFF.

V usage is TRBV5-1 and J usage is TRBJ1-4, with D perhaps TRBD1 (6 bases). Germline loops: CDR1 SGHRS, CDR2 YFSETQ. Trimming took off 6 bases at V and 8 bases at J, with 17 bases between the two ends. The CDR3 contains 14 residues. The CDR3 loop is CASNGGRVGEKLFF. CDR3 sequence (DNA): TGCGCCAGCAACGGGGGCAGGGTTGGAGAAAAACTGTTTTTT. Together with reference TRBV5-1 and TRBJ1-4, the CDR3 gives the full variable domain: KAGVTQTPRYLIKTRGQQVTLSCSPISGHRSVSWYQQTPGQGLQFLFEYFSETQRNKGNFPGRFSGRQFSNSRSEMNVSTLELGDSALYLCASNGGRVGEKLFFGSGTQLSVL.

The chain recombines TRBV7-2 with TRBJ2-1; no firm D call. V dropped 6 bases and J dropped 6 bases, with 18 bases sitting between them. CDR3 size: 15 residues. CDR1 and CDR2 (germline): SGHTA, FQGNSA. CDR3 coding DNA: TGTGCCAGCAGTCCGGACCGGGCGGTGATCAATGAGCAGTTCTTC. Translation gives CASSPDRAVINEQFF.

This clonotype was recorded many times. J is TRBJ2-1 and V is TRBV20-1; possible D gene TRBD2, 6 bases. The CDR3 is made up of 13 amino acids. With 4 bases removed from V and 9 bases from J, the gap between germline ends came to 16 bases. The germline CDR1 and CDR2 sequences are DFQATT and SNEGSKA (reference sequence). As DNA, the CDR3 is TGCAGTGCTAACTTGGCTAGCGTTGGTGAGCAGTTCTTC. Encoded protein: CSANLASVGEQFF.

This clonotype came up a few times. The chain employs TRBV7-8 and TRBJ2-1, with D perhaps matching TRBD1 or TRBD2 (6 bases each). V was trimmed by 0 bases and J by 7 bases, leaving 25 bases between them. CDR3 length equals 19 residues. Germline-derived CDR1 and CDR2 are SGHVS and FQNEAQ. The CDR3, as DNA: TGTGCCAGCAGCTTAGCGCGGGACGGAGGCGCGCAGGGGTTGAATGAGCAGTTCTTC. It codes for CASSLARDGGAQGLNEQFF.

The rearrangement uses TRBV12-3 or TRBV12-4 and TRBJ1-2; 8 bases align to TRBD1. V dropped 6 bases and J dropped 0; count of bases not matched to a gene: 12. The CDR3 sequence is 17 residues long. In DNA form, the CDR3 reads TGTGCCAGCAGACCACCCAGGGGGCGCAATGCTAACTATGGCTACACCTTC. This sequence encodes CASRPPRGRNANYGYTF.

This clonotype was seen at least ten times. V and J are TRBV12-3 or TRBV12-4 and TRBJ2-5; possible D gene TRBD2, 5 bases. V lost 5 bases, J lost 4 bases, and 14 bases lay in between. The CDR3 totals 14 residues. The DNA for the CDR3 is TGTGCCAGCAGTGGAGGACCGATGAGAGAGACCCAGTACTTC. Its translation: CASSGGPMRETQYF.

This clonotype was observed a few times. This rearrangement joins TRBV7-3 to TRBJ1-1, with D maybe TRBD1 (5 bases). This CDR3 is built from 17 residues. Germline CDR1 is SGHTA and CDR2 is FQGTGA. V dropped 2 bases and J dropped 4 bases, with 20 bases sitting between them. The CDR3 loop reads CASSLSGDGGWTTEAFF. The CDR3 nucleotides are TGTGCCAGCAGCTTATCTGGGGACGGAGGTTGGACCACTGAAGCTTTCTTT. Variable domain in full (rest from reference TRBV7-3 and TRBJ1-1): GAGVSQTPSNKVTEKGKYVELRCDPISGHTALYWYRQSLGQGPEFLIYFQGTGAADDSGLPNDRFFAVRPEGSVSTLKIQRTERGDSAVYLCASSLSGDGGWTTEAFFGQGTRLTVV.

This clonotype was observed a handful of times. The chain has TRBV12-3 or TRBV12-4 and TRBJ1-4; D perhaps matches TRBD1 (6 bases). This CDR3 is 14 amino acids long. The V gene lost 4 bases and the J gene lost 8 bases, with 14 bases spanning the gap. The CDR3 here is CASSSDSTREKLFF. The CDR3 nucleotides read TGTGCCAGCAGTTCGGACAGCACTAGAGAAAAACTGTTTTTT.

The CDR3 region has the DNA TGTGCCAGCAGTACCCGGGACAGGGCTTATGGCTACACCTTC. This sequence encodes CASSTRDRAYGYTF. The chain links TRBV6-5 to TRBJ1-2, with 9 positions matching TRBD1. Germline V gene sequence: CDR1 MNHEY, CDR2 SVGAGI. Losses at the gene ends were 5 bases for V and 5 bases for J; bases not matched to a gene: 6. The CDR3 sequence is 14 residues long.

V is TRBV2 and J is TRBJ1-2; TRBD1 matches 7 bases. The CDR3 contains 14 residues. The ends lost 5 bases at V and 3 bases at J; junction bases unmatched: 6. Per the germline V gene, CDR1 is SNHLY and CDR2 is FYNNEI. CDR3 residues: CASSFPTGYYGYTF. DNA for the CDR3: TGTGCCAGCAGTTTCCCGACAGGGTACTATGGCTACACCTTC.

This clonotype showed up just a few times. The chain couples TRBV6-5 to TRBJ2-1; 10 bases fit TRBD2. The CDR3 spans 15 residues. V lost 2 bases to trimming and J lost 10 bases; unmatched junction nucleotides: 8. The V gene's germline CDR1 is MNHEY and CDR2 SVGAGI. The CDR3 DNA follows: TGTGCCAGCAGTTACGGGCTAGCGGGGGCCGGGGAGCAGTTCTTC. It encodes CASSYGLAGAGEQFF.

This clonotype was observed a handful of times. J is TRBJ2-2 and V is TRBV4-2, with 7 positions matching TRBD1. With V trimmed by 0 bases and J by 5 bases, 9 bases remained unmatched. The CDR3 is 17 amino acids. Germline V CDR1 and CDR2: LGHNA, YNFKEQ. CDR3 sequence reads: CASSQERARGLTGELFF. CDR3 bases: TGTGCCAGCAGCCAAGAAAGAGCAAGGGGGCTGACCGGGGAGCTGTTTTTT.

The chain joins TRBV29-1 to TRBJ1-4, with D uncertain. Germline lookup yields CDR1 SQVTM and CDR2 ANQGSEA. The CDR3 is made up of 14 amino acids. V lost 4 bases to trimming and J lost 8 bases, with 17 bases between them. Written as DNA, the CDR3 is TGCAGCGTTGTGGAGCCCCGGTTCGGAGAAAAACTGTTTTTT. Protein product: CSVVEPRFGEKLFF.

CDR3 sequence: CSAQGGNTEAFF. The DNA of the CDR3 is TGCAGTGCTCAAGGGGGGAACACTGAAGCTTTCTTT. This chain uses TRBV20-1 with TRBJ1-1; D is possibly TRBD1 (6 bases). This CDR3 is built from 12 residues. In germline, CDR1 is DFQATT, CDR2 SNEGSKA (reference sequence). V was trimmed by 5 bases and J by 1 base, leaving 8 bases between them.

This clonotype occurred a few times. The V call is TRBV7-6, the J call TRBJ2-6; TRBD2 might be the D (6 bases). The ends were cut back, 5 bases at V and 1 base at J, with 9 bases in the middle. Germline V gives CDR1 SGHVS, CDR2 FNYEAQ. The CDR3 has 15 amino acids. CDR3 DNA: TGTGCCAGCAGCGGGGACTTTTCTGGGGCCAACGTCCTGACTTTC. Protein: CASSGDFSGANVLTF. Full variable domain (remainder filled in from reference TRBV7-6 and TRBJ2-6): GAGVSQSPRYKVTKRGQDVALRCDPISGHVSLYWYRQALGQGPEFLTYFNYEAQQDKSGLPNDRFSAERPEGSISTLTIQRTEQRDSAMYRCASSGDFSGANVLTFGAGSRLTVL.

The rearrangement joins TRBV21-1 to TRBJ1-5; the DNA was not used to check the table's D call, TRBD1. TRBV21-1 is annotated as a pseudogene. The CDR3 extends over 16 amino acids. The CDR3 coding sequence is TGTGCCACCGACCGGGAAGACAGTAATAGCAATCAGCCCCAGCATTTT. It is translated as CATDREDSNSNQPQHF.

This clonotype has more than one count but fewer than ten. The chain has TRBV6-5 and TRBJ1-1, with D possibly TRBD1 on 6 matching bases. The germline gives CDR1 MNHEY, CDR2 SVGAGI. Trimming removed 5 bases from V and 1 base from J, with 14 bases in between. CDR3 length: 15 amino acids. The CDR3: CASSMPGGRNTEAFF. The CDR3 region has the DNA TGTGCCAGCAGTATGCCGGGGGGCCGGAACACTGAAGCTTTCTTT.

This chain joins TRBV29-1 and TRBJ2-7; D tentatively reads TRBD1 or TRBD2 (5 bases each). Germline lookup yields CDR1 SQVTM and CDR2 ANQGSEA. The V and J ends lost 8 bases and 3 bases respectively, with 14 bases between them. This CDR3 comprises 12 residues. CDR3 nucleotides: TGCAGCACCTTGGGGGAATTCTACGAGCAGTACTTC. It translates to CSTLGEFYEQYF.

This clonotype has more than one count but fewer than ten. The CDR3 loop reads CASSFIPGTPPYF. For the CDR3, the DNA is TGTGCCAGCAGTTTCATACCGGGAACCCCACCGTATTTT. V gene TRBV27 combines with J gene TRBJ2-3, with D possibly TRBD2 on 5 matching bases. Germline loops: CDR1 MNHEY, CDR2 SMNVEV (reference sequence). This CDR3 region has 13 residues. The V end was cut by 3 bases, the J end by 14 bases, with 18 bases between.

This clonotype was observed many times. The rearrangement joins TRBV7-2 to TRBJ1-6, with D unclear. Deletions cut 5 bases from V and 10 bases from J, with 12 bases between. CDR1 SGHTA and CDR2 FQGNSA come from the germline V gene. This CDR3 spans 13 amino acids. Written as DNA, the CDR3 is TGTGCCAGCAGCCATGACCCCGGCTCACCCCTCCACTTT. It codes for CASSHDPGSPLHF. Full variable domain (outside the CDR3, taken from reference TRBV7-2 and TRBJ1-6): GAGVSQSPSNKVTEKGKDVELRCDPISGHTALYWYRQSLGQGLEFLIYFQGNSAPDKSGLPSDRFSAERTGGSVSTLTIQRTQQEDSAVYLCASSHDPGSPLHFGNGTRLTVT.

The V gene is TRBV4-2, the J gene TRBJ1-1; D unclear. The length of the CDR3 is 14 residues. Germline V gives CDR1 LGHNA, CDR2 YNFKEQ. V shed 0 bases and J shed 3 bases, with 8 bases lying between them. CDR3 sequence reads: CASSQETGYTEAFF. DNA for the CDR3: TGTGCCAGCAGCCAAGAGACGGGGTACACTGAAGCTTTCTTT.

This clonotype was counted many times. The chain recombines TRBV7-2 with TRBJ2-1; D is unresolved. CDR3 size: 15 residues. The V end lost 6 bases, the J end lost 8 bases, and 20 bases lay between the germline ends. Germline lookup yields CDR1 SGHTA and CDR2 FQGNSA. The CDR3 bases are TGTGCCAGCAGTCCCCGGCCGATAGGGCTGCATGAGCAGTTCTTC. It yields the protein CASSPRPIGLHEQFF.

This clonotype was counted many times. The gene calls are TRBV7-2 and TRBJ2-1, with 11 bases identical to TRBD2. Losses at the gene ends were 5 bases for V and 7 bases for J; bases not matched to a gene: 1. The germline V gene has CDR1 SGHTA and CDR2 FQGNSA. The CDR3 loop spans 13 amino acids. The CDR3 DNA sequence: TGTGCCAGCAGCCGGACTAGCGGGAATGAGCAGTTCTTC. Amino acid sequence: CASSRTSGNEQFF.